What follows are 22 T cell receptor beta chains derived from one specimen sequenced in a study of immune evolution from preneoplasia to lung adenocarcinoma. The data were produced by immunoSEQ multiplex PCR, yet TCRdb's version contains in-frame clones alone and is incomplete. The sample has about 7,000 clones; roughly 80% are singletons. Sequencing was done on a sample of FFPE adjacent normal lung tissue. These receptors originate from a person in their sixties or seventies with lung adenocarcinoma.

The chain employs TRBV11-1 and TRBJ1-5; D is unclear. Germline values: CDR1 SGHAT, CDR2 FQDESV (reference sequence). The CDR3 spans 13 residues. Trimming took off 5 bases at V and 3 bases at J, with 8 bases between the two ends. The CDR3 DNA reads as TGTGCCAGCAGCCCTCAGAACAATCAGCCCCAGCATTTT. The encoded protein is CASSPQNNQPQHF.

This clone was seen only a few times. CDR3 residues: CASSLFPQAGTDTQYF. DNA of the CDR3: TGTGCCAGCAGTTTATTTCCCCAGGCTGGCACAGATACGCAGTATTTT. The rearrangement links TRBV28 to TRBJ2-3, with D unclear. This CDR3 has 16 residues. V lost 1 base to trimming and J lost 1 base, with 12 bases between them. Germline V gene data show CDR1 as MDHEN and CDR2 as SYDVKM.

This clone was seen a few times. V and J are TRBV28 and TRBJ1-2, with D perhaps TRBD1 (5 bases). The V end lost 6 bases, the J end lost 11 bases, and 19 bases lay between the germline ends. The CDR3 runs to 13 residues. Germline assignment: CDR1 MDHEN and CDR2 SYDVKM. The CDR3 region has the DNA TGTGCCAGCAGGGGGGAGGGACGGGTGGCGTACACCTTC. This gives the protein CASRGEGRVAYTF.

This clone has only one observation. The chain couples TRBV9 to TRBJ2-3; D may be TRBD2 (6 bases). The CDR3 is 14 residues long. The V end was cut by 2 bases, the J end by 4 bases, with 11 bases between. CDR1 and CDR2 (germline): SGDLS, YYNGEE. As DNA, the CDR3 is TGTGCCAGCAGCGTGGTCGGAGGGGCAGATACGCAGTATTTT. This codes for CASSVVGGADTQYF.

The chain has TRBV10-2 and TRBJ2-1; D not resolved. The germline V gene encodes CDR1 WSHSY and CDR2 SAAADI. CDR3 length: 16 amino acids. V gave up 1 base and J gave up 0 bases, with 10 bases separating them. The CDR3 is CASSEYLVISYNEQFF. The CDR3 DNA is TGCGCCAGCAGTGAGTATCTGGTTATCTCCTACAATGAGCAGTTCTTC.

This clone was found once. The chain carries TRBV27 and TRBJ1-1; 10 bases match TRBD1. J was trimmed by 3 bases and V by 2 bases; bases with no gene match: 9. This CDR3 spans 17 amino acids. Germline loops: CDR1 MNHEY, CDR2 SMNVEV (reference sequence). The CDR3 DNA sequence: TGTGCCAGCAGTTTACGGCTCGGGACAGGGGTGTACACTGAAGCTTTCTTT. Amino acid sequence: CASSLRLGTGVYTEAFF.

The V gene is TRBV7-9, the J gene TRBJ1-3; D gene uncertain. Germline loops: CDR1 SEHNR, CDR2 FQNEAQ (reference sequence). The CDR3 covers 16 residues. V was pared by 5 bases and J by 0 bases, with 14 bases between. In DNA, the CDR3 is TGTGCCAGCAGCCCCTTGGGAGGTACCTCTGGAAACACCATATATTTT. Protein: CASSPLGGTSGNTIYF.

This chain uses TRBV5-1 with TRBJ2-1; D is unresolved. The CDR3 totals 14 residues. The V and J ends lost 0 bases and 9 bases respectively, with 13 bases between them. CDR1 SGHRS and CDR2 YFSETQ come from the germline V gene. DNA of the CDR3: TGCGCCAGCAGCTTGGCGGCTACCGTGGGTGAGCAGTTCTTC. This gives the protein CASSLAATVGEQFF.

This clone was detected once. CDR3 amino acids: CASSPAGTPLEPQHF. In nucleotides, the CDR3 is TGTGCCAGTAGCCCCGCGGGGACCCCTCTTGAGCCCCAGCATTTT. This chain connects TRBV19 to TRBJ1-5; the D gene is possibly TRBD1 (5 bases). Trimming cost V 6 bases and J 8 bases, with 20 bases left between them. The CDR3 spans 15 residues. Looked up from germline, CDR1 is LNHDA and CDR2 is SQIVND (reference sequence).

J is TRBJ2-1 and V is TRBV5-6; D uncertain. Germline V gene data show CDR1 as SGHDT and CDR2 as YYEEEE. The CDR3 consists of 17 residues. Deletions cut 3 bases from V and 1 base from J, with 17 bases between. DNA of the CDR3: TGTGCCAGCAGCTCCCGGTTTTGGAGTCAATCCTACAATGAGCAGTTCTTC. Translation: CASSSRFWSQSYNEQFF. The variable domain in full, with the rest retrieved from reference TRBV5-6 and TRBJ2-1, is DAGVTQSPTHLIKTRGQQVTLRCSPKSGHDTVSWYQQALGQGPQFIFQYYEEEERQRGNFPDRFSGHQFPNYSSELNVNALLLGDSALYLCASSSRFWSQSYNEQFFGPGTRLTVL.

The genes are TRBV7-2 and TRBJ2-3; D possibly corresponds to TRBD2 (5 bases). Germline CDR1 is SGHTA and CDR2 is FQGNSA. This CDR3 is built from 16 residues. Trimming removed 1 base at V and 1 base at J, with 12 bases between. In nucleotides, the CDR3 is TGTGCCAGCAGCTTAGTTCTAGCCAAGGGCACAGATACGCAGTATTTT. It yields the protein CASSLVLAKGTDTQYF.

The J gene is TRBJ1-2, the V gene TRBV7-2; D gene unclear. CDR1 and CDR2 from the germline V gene are SGHTA and FQGNSA. V was cut by 1 base and J by 1 base, with 10 bases left in between. CDR3 length equals 15 residues. CDR3 DNA: TGTGCCAGCAGCTTAGACCAGGCTGTTAACTATGGCTACACCTTC. This encodes CASSLDQAVNYGYTF. Looking up the rest from reference TRBV7-2 and TRBJ1-2 gives the full variable domain: GAGVSQSPSNKVTEKGKDVELRCDPISGHTALYWYRQSLGQGLEFLIYFQGNSAPDKSGLPSDRFSAERTGGSVSTLTIQRTQQEDSAVYLCASSLDQAVNYGYTFGSGTRLTVV.

The chain carries TRBV6-5 and TRBJ2-1; TRBD1 agrees at 7 bases. Trimming removed 0 bases from V and 4 bases from J; junction bases left unmatched: 6. Germline CDR1 MNHEY, CDR2 SVGAGI. The CDR3 is made up of 16 amino acids. The CDR3 loop reads CASSYSGQKLYNEQFF. As DNA, the CDR3 is TGTGCCAGCAGTTACTCGGGACAGAAATTATACAATGAGCAGTTCTTC.

The chain's CDR3 is CASSLVSAGDTGELFF. The CDR3 nucleotides read TGTGCCAGCAGCTTAGTGTCCGCAGGGGACACCGGGGAGCTGTTTTTT. V is TRBV7-2 and J is TRBJ2-2, with a weak D call TRBD1 (6 bases). This CDR3 region has 16 residues. The germline V gene encodes CDR1 SGHTA and CDR2 FQGNSA. Deletions cut 1 base from V and 3 bases from J, with 12 bases between.

V gene TRBV10-2 combines with J gene TRBJ2-3; a weak D match, TRBD2 (6 bases). The CDR3 is made up of 15 amino acids. The V gene's germline CDR1 is WSHSY and CDR2 SAAADI. V was clipped by 5 bases and J by 3 bases, with 15 bases between them. The CDR3 DNA follows: TGCGCCAGCAGTATTACGGGAGACCGGACAGATACGCAGTATTTT. Its protein is CASSITGDRTDTQYF.

This clone occurred a few times. This chain joins TRBV5-1 and TRBJ2-3; D unresolved. Between the trimmed V and J ends, which lost 2 bases and 1 base, there was a span of 5 bases. This CDR3 has 13 amino acids. The V gene's germline CDR1 is SGHRS and CDR2 YFSETQ. This CDR3 reads CASSFPGTDTQYF. The CDR3 DNA reads as TGCGCCAGCAGCTTTCCAGGCACAGATACGCAGTATTTT.

The chain carries TRBV9 and TRBJ1-1, with no clear D. The V gene lost 1 base and the J gene lost 1 base, with 5 bases spanning the gap. Germline V gene sequence: CDR1 SGDLS, CDR2 YYNGEE. The CDR3 sequence is 13 residues long. In DNA, the CDR3 is TGTGCCAGCAGCGTACGTGGGAACACTGAAGCTTTCTTT. Translated: CASSVRGNTEAFF. Variable domain in full (rest from reference TRBV9 and TRBJ1-1): DSGVTQTPKHLITATGQRVTLRCSPRSGDLSVYWYQQSLDQGLQFLIQYYNGEERAKGNILERFSAQQFPDLHSELNLSSLELGDSALYFCASSVRGNTEAFFGQGTRLTVV.

This chain uses TRBV29-1 with TRBJ2-1; D gene ambiguous. The length of the CDR3 is 14 residues. Trimming stripped 7 bases from V and 5 bases from J, with 18 bases between. In germline, CDR1 is SQVTM, CDR2 ANQGSEA. This CDR3 reads CSADGFSENNEQFF. CDR3 nucleotides: TGCAGCGCAGACGGTTTCTCAGAGAACAATGAGCAGTTCTTC.

The rearrangement joins TRBV27 to TRBJ1-2; D is uncertain. CDR1 is MNHEY, CDR2 SMNVEV, per germline (reference sequence). CDR3 length: 13 residues. Between the trimmed V and J ends, which lost 7 bases and 2 bases, there was a span of 11 bases. This CDR3 is CASKPTGNYGYTF. CDR3 DNA sequence: TGTGCCAGCAAGCCTACGGGGAACTATGGCTACACCTTC.

This rearrangement joins TRBV5-4 to TRBJ2-3, with 8 bases fitting TRBD2. V was pared by 4 bases and J by 3 bases, with 7 bases of the junction left unmatched. Germline CDR1 is SGHNT and CDR2 is YYREEE (reference sequence). The CDR3 totals 15 residues. CDR3 sequence: CASSPGGGETDTQYF. DNA for the CDR3: TGTGCCAGCAGCCCCGGGGGGGGTGAGACAGATACGCAGTATTTT.

The V and J genes are TRBV7-6 and TRBJ2-3; no definite D call. The ends were cut back, 2 bases at V and 3 bases at J, with 6 bases in the middle. Looked up from germline, CDR1 is SGHVS and CDR2 is FNYEAQ. The CDR3 runs to 13 residues. The CDR3 here is CASSLSRTDTQYF. The CDR3 DNA reads TGTGCCAGCAGCTTATCCCGAACAGATACGCAGTATTTT.

V usage is TRBV10-3 and J usage is TRBJ1-1; no clear D. Germline V CDR1 and CDR2: ENHRY, SYGVKD. The V and J ends lost 4 bases and 3 bases respectively, with 12 bases between them. There are 14 residues in the CDR3. The CDR3 DNA is TGTGCCATCAGTGGAGAGGGAGGAGACACTGAAGCTTTCTTT. It specifies CAISGEGGDTEAFF.